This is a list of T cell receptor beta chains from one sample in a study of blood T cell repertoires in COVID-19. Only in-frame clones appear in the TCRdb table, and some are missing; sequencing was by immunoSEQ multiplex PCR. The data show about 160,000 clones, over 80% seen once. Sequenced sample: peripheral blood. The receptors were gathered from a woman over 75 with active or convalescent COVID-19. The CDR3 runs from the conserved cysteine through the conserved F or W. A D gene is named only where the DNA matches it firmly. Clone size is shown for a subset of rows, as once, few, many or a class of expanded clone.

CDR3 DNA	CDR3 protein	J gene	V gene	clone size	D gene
TGTGCCAGCAATGGACAGGGTAGCTATCAGCCCCAGCATTTT	CASNGQGSYQPQHF	TRBJ1-5	TRBV2	NA	TRBD1
TGCGCCAGCAGCCGTGACAGGGGGAGGTTGGATGAGCAGTTCTTC	CASSRDRGRLDEQFF	TRBJ2-1	TRBV5-1	NA	TRBD1
TGTGCCATCAGTGAGGGGCCGGGCAATCAGCCCCAGCATTTT	CAISEGPGNQPQHF	TRBJ1-5	TRBV10-3	few	NA
TGTGCCTGGAGCCCCCCGGGGGGCATGAACACTGAAGCTTTCTTT	CAWSPPGGMNTEAFF	TRBJ1-1	TRBV30	NA	NA
TGTGCCAGCAGCTTCATGGACAGATCCTATGGCTACACCTTC	CASSFMDRSYGYTF	TRBJ1-2	TRBV7-9	NA	NA
TGTGCCAGCAGAACCCGGGGGGGAAGAGATACGCAGTATTTT	CASRTRGGRDTQYF	TRBJ2-3	TRBV6-5	once	TRBD2
TGCGCCAGCAGCCAAGAAGTGAGCACCAGGGAGCTGTTTTTT	CASSQEVSTRELFF	TRBJ2-2	TRBV4-3	NA	NA
TGTGCCAGCAGTGAGACATCCTATGGCTACACCTTC	CASSETSYGYTF	TRBJ1-2	TRBV2	NA	NA
TGTGCCAGTAGTATAGCCCCAGGGAATCAGCCCCAGCATTTT	CASSIAPGNQPQHF	TRBJ1-5	TRBV19	NA	NA
TGTGCCAGCAGTGAGGGCGCGGGGCTAGGGGAGACCCAGTACTTC	CASSEGAGLGETQYF	TRBJ2-5	TRBV6-1	NA	NA
TGTGCCAGTAGGCTCAGACAGCTTTACAATGAGCAGTTCTTC	CASRLRQLYNEQFF	TRBJ2-1	TRBV19	once	NA
TGTGCCAGCAGCCTGGGGGACAGGGGTTTTAACTATGGCTACACCTTC	CASSLGDRGFNYGYTF	TRBJ1-2	TRBV5-4	NA	TRBD1
TGTGCCAGCAGTTGGGGGGAAGGGACCCAGTACTTC	CASSWGEGTQYF	TRBJ2-5	TRBV12-3/TRBV12-4	NA	NA
TGTGCTAGTGGCTTTTTCGGGGCCAACGTCCTGACTTTC	CASGFFGANVLTF	TRBJ2-6	TRBV12-5	NA	NA
TGTGCCACCACCCCCGGACAGAAACCCAACTATGGCTACACCTTC	CATTPGQKPNYGYTF	TRBJ1-2	TRBV7-9	NA	NA
TGTGCCAGCACCCTCCAACGGGTAGAAATGAGAGATACGCAGTATTTT	CASTLQRVEMRDTQYF	TRBJ2-3	TRBV14	NA	NA
TGTGCCAGCCGAGATCTAGCGGGTCCCCCTAGCACAGATACGCAGTATTTT	CASRDLAGPPSTDTQYF	TRBJ2-3	TRBV7-2	NA	TRBD2
TGTGCCAGCAGCCCACGACAGCTAACCGGGGAGCTGTTTTTT	CASSPRQLTGELFF	TRBJ2-2	TRBV7-2	NA	NA
TGTGCCAGCAGGGCAGGGAATAATTCACCCCTCCACTTT	CASRAGNNSPLHF	TRBJ1-6	TRBV6-4	NA	NA
TGTGCCAGCAGCTTAGAGCCTGCCTACGAGCAGTACTTC	CASSLEPAYEQYF	TRBJ2-7	TRBV7-2	few	NA
TGTGCCAGCAGCCGCGACAGGTCCGAGACCCAGTACTTC	CASSRDRSETQYF	TRBJ2-5	TRBV7-2	NA	NA
TGTGCCAGTAGTATTCGGGGGGGACAAGAGACCCAGTACTTC	CASSIRGGQETQYF	TRBJ2-5	TRBV19	once	TRBD2
TGTGCCAGCAGCTTGGCGGCCGGGGGGGAATACGAGCAGTACTTC	CASSLAAGGEYEQYF	TRBJ2-7	TRBV7-8	NA	TRBD2
TGTGCCAGCAGCGTAGGACAGGGTCACACTGAAGCTTTCTTT	CASSVGQGHTEAFF	TRBJ1-1	TRBV9	many	TRBD1
TGTGCCAGCATCGGGGCGGGAGTAGGAAATCAGCCCCAGCATTTT	CASIGAGVGNQPQHF	TRBJ1-5	TRBV28	NA	NA
TGTGCCAGCAGCCGATCCTATACCCTTGGGACAGGGGCTTACGAGCAGTACTTC	CASSRSYTLGTGAYEQYF	TRBJ2-7	TRBV11-2	NA	TRBD1
TGTGCCAGCAGTTATGTCACAGGGTCCGAAAAACTGTTTTTT	CASSYVTGSEKLFF	TRBJ1-4	TRBV6-5	NA	NA
TGTGCCAGCAGTTCGGACAGTCCGCCGAAACTGTTTTTT	CASSSDSPPKLFF	TRBJ1-4	TRBV6-2/TRBV6-3	NA	NA
TGTGCCTGGAGCAGGGGCTGGGGTGATGGCTACACCTTC	CAWSRGWGDGYTF	TRBJ1-2	TRBV30	few	NA
TGTGCCAGCAGTTTATGGGCAGAATACGAGCAGTACTTC	CASSLWAEYEQYF	TRBJ2-7	TRBV27	NA	NA
TGTGCCAGCAGTTCCTACGACTTATCAGGGGCCAACGTCCTGACTTTC	CASSSYDLSGANVLTF	TRBJ2-6	TRBV6-5	NA	NA
TGTGCCAGCAGCTTGGGGCACTATAGCAATCAGCCCCAGCATTTT	CASSLGHYSNQPQHF	TRBJ1-5	TRBV5-6	NA	NA
TGTGCCAGCTCACCGACGACAGACTTCAACACTGAAGCTTTCTTT	CASSPTTDFNTEAFF	TRBJ1-1	TRBV18	NA	NA
TGCAGTGCTTTGCAGGGCTACGAGCAGTACTTC	CSALQGYEQYF	TRBJ2-7	TRBV20-1	NA	NA
TGTGCCAGTAGTATCAAGGGGTATCAGCCCCAGCATTTT	CASSIKGYQPQHF	TRBJ1-5	TRBV19	NA	NA
TGTGCCAGCTCACCACAAAAGGGAGGAGGGGAGACCCAGTACTTC	CASSPQKGGGETQYF	TRBJ2-5	TRBV18	NA	NA
TGTGCCAGCAGCTCCGGAGGGACTAGCGGTTACAATGAGCAGTTCTTC	CASSSGGTSGYNEQFF	TRBJ2-1	TRBV7-2	many	TRBD2
TGTGCCAGCAGCCAATCCCCCAGACAGCAAGAGACCCAGTACTTC	CASSQSPRQQETQYF	TRBJ2-5	TRBV16	NA	NA
TGTGCCAGCAGCTTACCGGGGGGGACAGATACGCAGTATTTT	CASSLPGGTDTQYF	TRBJ2-3	TRBV11-3	NA	TRBD2
TGTGCCAGCTCACCAGGCGGGATAAGCAATCAGCCCCAGCATTTT	CASSPGGISNQPQHF	TRBJ1-5	TRBV18	NA	NA
TGTGCCAGCAGCTTGATGAACAGTCAGCATCAGCCCCAGCATTTT	CASSLMNSQHQPQHF	TRBJ1-5	TRBV7-2	NA	NA
TGTGCCAGCAGCTTAGCCGATACCTTGAGGGAGCAGTACTTC	CASSLADTLREQYF	TRBJ2-7	TRBV7-8	NA	NA
TGTGCCAGTAGTATGGGACACCCCTACGAGCAGTACTTC	CASSMGHPYEQYF	TRBJ2-7	TRBV19	NA	NA
TGCGCCAGCAGCCAAGAGGGCGGGCTAAACACTGAAGCTTTCTTT	CASSQEGGLNTEAFF	TRBJ1-1	TRBV4-3	NA	NA
TGTGCTAGTGGTTTGACAGGGGGGGAGACCCAGTACTTC	CASGLTGGETQYF	TRBJ2-5	TRBV12-5	NA	TRBD1
TGCGCCAGCAGCCTGGCCCCGGGATCCGAGAGATCACCCCTCCACTTT	CASSLAPGSERSPLHF	TRBJ1-6	TRBV5-1	NA	NA
TGTGCCAGCAGCCCAGACAGGGGGATCACAGATACGCAGTATTTT	CASSPDRGITDTQYF	TRBJ2-3	TRBV7-2	NA	TRBD1
TGTGCCAGCAGTACGGAGGAAGGCAATCAGCCCCAGCATTTT	CASSTEEGNQPQHF	TRBJ1-5	TRBV27	once	NA
TGTGCTAGCAGCTCCGGGTCTGGTGGAAACACCATATATTTT	CASSSGSGGNTIYF	TRBJ1-3	TRBV7-7	NA	NA
TGCGCCAGCAGCCAAGGCGGAAACAGGGCTACTGAAGCTTTCTTT	CASSQGGNRATEAFF	TRBJ1-1	TRBV4-1	NA	NA
TGTGCCAGCAGCTGGGGAGTGACTAGGAACACTGAAGCTTTCTTT	CASSWGVTRNTEAFF	TRBJ1-1	TRBV6-2/TRBV6-3	NA	NA
TGCGCCAGCAGCCGACAAGACGACGACTATGGCTACACCTTC	CASSRQDDDYGYTF	TRBJ1-2	TRBV5-1	NA	NA